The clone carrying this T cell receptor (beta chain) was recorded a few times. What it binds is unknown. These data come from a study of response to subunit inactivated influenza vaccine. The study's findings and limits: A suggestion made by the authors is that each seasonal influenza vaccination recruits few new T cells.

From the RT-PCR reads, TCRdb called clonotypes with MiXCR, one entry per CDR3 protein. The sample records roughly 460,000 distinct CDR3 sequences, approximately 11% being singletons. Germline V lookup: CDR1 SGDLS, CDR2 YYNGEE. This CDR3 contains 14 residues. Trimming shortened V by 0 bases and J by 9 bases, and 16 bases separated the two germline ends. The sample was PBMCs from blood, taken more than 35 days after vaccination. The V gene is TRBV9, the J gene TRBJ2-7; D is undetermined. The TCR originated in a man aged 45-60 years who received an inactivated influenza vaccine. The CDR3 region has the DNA TGTGCCAGCAGCGTAGGGATACCGGAAACGACGCAGTACTTC. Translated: CASSVGIPETTQYF.